This TCR beta chain derives from a study of blood T cell repertoires in COVID-19. Overall study context: There were acute and convalescent COVID-19 samples, and they came from the United States, Italy and Spain. Nucleic acid was either cDNA or gDNA, and it came from T cells, B-cell-depleted T cells, or PBMCs.

The CDR3 is 15 amino acids. Assay: immunoSEQ multiplex PCR; the TCRdb copy retains only in-frame clones and omits some. Here the sample spans 150,000 to 250,000 clones, about four fifths being singletons. Recruited during active infection, patients (from Seattle) were subsequently followed longitudinally. The sequence was obtained from a woman aged 40 to 50 with COVID-19, enrolled during active disease. The sequenced sample was peripheral blood. The rearrangement joins TRBV21-1 to TRBJ2-7; TRBD2 is the table's D call, not checked against the DNA. TRBV21-1 is a listed pseudogene. CDR3 coding DNA: TGTGCCAGCAGCAAGGGACTAGCGGGCTCCTACGAGCAGTACTTC. Its translation: CASSKGLAGSYEQYF.